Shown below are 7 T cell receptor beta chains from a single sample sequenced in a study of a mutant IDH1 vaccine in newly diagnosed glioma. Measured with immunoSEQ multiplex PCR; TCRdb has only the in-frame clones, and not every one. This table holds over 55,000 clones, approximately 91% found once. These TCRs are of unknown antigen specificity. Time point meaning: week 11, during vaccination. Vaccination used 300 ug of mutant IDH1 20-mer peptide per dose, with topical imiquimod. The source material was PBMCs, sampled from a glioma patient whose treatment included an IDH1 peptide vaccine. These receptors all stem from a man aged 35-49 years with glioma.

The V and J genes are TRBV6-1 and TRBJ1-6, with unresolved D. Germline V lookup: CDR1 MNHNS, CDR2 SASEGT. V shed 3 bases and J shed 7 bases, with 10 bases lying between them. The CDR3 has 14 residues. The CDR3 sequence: CASSDHGVNSPLHF. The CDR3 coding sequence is TGTGCCAGCAGTGATCACGGGGTAAATTCACCCCTCCACTTT.

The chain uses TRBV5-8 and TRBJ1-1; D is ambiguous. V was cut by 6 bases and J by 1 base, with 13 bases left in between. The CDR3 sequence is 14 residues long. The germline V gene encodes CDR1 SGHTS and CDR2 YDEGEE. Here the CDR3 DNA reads TGTGCCAGCACCCTCATAAGACCGAACACTGAAGCTTTCTTT. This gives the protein CASTLIRPNTEAFF.

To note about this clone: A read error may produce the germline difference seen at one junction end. This chain's CDR3 is CASTVIRGGEIQYF. CDR3 bases: TGTGCCAGCACAGTTATCCGGGGGGGAGAGATCCAGTACTTC. The V gene is TRBV2, the J gene TRBJ2-5; 8 nucleotides match TRBD2. The CDR3 loop spans 14 amino acids. The germline CDR1 and CDR2 sequences are SNHLY and FYNNEI.

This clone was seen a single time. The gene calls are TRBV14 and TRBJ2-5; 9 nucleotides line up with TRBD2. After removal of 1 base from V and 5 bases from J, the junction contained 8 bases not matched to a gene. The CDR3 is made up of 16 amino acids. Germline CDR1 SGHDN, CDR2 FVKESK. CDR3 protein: CASSQVRAGGRETQYF. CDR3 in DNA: TGTGCCAGCAGCCAAGTCAGAGCGGGAGGTCGGGAGACCCAGTACTTC.

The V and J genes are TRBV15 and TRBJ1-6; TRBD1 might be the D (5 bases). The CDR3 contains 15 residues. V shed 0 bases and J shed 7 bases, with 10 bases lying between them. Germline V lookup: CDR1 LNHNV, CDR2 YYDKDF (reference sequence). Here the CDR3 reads CATSRDRGANSPLHF. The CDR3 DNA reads TGTGCCACCAGCAGAGATCGAGGGGCGAATTCACCCCTCCACTTT.

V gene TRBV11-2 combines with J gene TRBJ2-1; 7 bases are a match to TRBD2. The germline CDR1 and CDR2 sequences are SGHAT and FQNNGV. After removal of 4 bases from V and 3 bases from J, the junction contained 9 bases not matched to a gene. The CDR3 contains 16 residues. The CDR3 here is CASSWEPASGYNEQFF. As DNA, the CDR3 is TGTGCCAGCAGCTGGGAGCCCGCTAGCGGCTACAATGAGCAGTTCTTC.

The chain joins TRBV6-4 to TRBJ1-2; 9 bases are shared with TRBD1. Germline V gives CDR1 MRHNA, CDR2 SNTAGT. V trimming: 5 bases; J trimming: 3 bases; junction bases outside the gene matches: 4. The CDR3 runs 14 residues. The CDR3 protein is CASSPGQGYYGYTF. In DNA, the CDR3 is TGTGCCAGCAGTCCTGGACAGGGGTACTATGGCTACACCTTC.